This TCR beta chain was found in a study of OX40 agonist ivuxolimab in advanced cancers. Findings of the study overall: The mean number of expanded clones was higher in CD8+ T cells than in CD4+.

Of note for this clone: Its antigen is undetermined.

Assay used: immunoSEQ multiplex PCR; TCRdb lists only in-frame clones, some missing. The sample yields approximately 63,000 clones, approximately 85% seen once. Germline V CDR1 and CDR2: SGHAT, FQNNGV. With 4 bases clipped from V and 2 bases from J, the junction kept 10 bases outside the gene matches. There are 17 residues in the CDR3. The rearrangement joins TRBV11-2 to TRBJ2-7; 11 bases line up with TRBD2. This TCR was sampled from an adult with an advanced solid tumor such as melanoma, head and neck, liver or kidney cancer. This specimen consisted of CD4+ or CD8+ T cells sorted from blood, obtained in a trial of the OX40 agonist ivuxolimab. CDR3 sequence (DNA): TGTGCCAGCAGCTCCACCAAAACTAGCGGGAGTCCCTACGAGCAGTACTTC. It encodes CASSSTKTSGSPYEQYF.